This TCR beta chain was identified in a study of shared clonotypes between healthy human individuals. Study-wide context: A few men and a couple of women, aged 18 to 49, were donors. Study-level findings and limits: Since donors were few, the genetic and exposure-history diversity represented was limited. What rarefaction showed was incomplete sorted-subset sequencing despite large depth.

This CDR3 is 15 amino acids long. V shed 5 bases, J shed 4 bases, and the junction held 6 bases outside the gene matches. Germline loops: CDR1 MNHNS, CDR2 SASEGT. Donors had no recently reported acute infections or vaccinations and were HIV-negative. Note on this clone: Its antigen is as yet unknown.

Assay: immunoSEQ multiplex PCR; the TCRdb copy retains only in-frame clones and omits some. This sample yields around 990,000 clones, of which around 77% are seen a single time; almost 0.9% belongs to the top ten. The TCR was taken from a man aged 18 to 29 in good health. Some clones in this sample may be carry-over from other donors' samples. The V and J genes are TRBV6-1 and TRBJ1-3, with 9 bases fitting TRBD1. The sequenced sample was memory CD4+ T cells from PBMCs. Subset given: CD45RA-negative fraction. The DNA for the CDR3 is TGTGCCAGCAGTAGACAGGGGGAAGCGGGAAACACCATATATTTT. Its protein is CASSRQGEAGNTIYF.